This is a list of T cell receptor beta chains from one sample in a study of regulatory T cells in long-lasting Graves disease. TCRdb redid the calling of the multiplex PCR reads with MiXCR, one entry per CDR3 protein. This table has hundreds of thousands of distinct CDR3 sequences, 30% appearing once. Specimen: peripheral blood mononuclear cells (PBMCs), collected when the disease was refractory, from a patient treated with antithyroid drugs. The source of these receptors is a female donor with Graves disease. CDR3s include the opening cysteine and the closing phenylalanine or tryptophan. D genes are given only for firm matches. Only part of the rows carry a size: once, few, many, or a class if the clone is expanded.

d_call: TRBD1
j_call: TRBJ1-5
clone_size: few
v_call: TRBV5-1
cdr3_aa: CASKLGQGDQPQHF
cdr3_nt: TGCGCCAGTAAACTAGGACAGGGCGATCAGCCCCAGCATTTT

d_call: -
j_call: TRBJ1-6
clone_size: -
v_call: TRBV27
cdr3_aa: CASGWGQPWNSPLHF
cdr3_nt: TGTGCCAGTGGGTGGGGCCAGCCGTGGAATTCACCCCTCCACTTT

d_call: -
j_call: TRBJ2-2
clone_size: -
v_call: TRBV10-3
cdr3_aa: CAISAQTRAGELFF
cdr3_nt: TGTGCCATCAGTGCACAGACCCGTGCCGGGGAGCTGTTTTTT

d_call: -
j_call: TRBJ2-5
clone_size: -
v_call: TRBV12-3/TRBV12-4
cdr3_aa: CASSLWYKQETQYF
cdr3_nt: TGTGCCAGCAGTTTATGGTATAAACAAGAGACCCAGTACTTC

d_call: -
j_call: TRBJ1-1
clone_size: few
v_call: TRBV3-1
cdr3_aa: CASSRIMNTEAFF
cdr3_nt: TGTGCCAGCAGCCGGATTATGAACACTGAAGCTTTCTTT

d_call: TRBD1
j_call: TRBJ1-2
clone_size: -
v_call: TRBV20-1
cdr3_aa: CSASSDRGLVYGYTF
cdr3_nt: TGCAGTGCTAGTTCGGACAGGGGGCTAGTTTATGGCTACACCTTC

d_call: TRBD1
j_call: TRBJ1-2
clone_size: -
v_call: TRBV7-3
cdr3_aa: CASSLTSDRGRVGYTF
cdr3_nt: TGTGCCAGCAGCTTAACGTCGGACAGGGGGCGCGTCGGCTACACCTTC

d_call: -
j_call: TRBJ1-2
clone_size: many
v_call: TRBV20-1
cdr3_aa: CSAIYGRQNYGYTF
cdr3_nt: TGCAGTGCCATTTACGGACGGCAAAACTATGGCTACACCTTC

d_call: TRBD2
j_call: TRBJ2-2
clone_size: few
v_call: TRBV6-1
cdr3_aa: CASSRGLAGTTGELFF
cdr3_nt: TGTGCCAGCAGTCGGGGACTAGCGGGAACGACTGGGGAGCTGTTTTTT

d_call: -
j_call: TRBJ2-4
clone_size: -
v_call: TRBV5-1
cdr3_aa: CASSSLAKEGNIQYF
cdr3_nt: TGCGCCAGCAGCTCATTAGCGAAAGAGGGAAACATTCAGTACTTC

d_call: -
j_call: TRBJ1-1
clone_size: -
v_call: TRBV5-1
cdr3_aa: CASSPQILNTEAFF
cdr3_nt: TGCGCCAGCAGCCCCCAGATATTGAACACTGAAGCTTTCTTT

d_call: -
j_call: TRBJ1-6
clone_size: -
v_call: TRBV5-1
cdr3_aa: CASSLEPSRNSPLHF
cdr3_nt: TGCGCCAGCAGCTTGGAACCTTCGAGAAATTCACCCCTCCACTTT

d_call: -
j_call: TRBJ1-5
clone_size: few
v_call: TRBV9
cdr3_aa: CASSPWADSNQPQHF
cdr3_nt: TGTGCCAGCAGCCCCTGGGCGGATAGCAATCAGCCCCAGCATTTT

d_call: -
j_call: TRBJ1-3
clone_size: many
v_call: TRBV28
cdr3_aa: CASSLGGMGSGNTIYF
cdr3_nt: TGTGCCAGCAGTTTGGGGGGAATGGGCTCTGGAAACACCATATATTTT

d_call: -
j_call: TRBJ1-3
clone_size: few
v_call: TRBV30
cdr3_aa: CAWSVSRVGNTIYF
cdr3_nt: TGTGCCTGGAGTGTAAGCAGGGTTGGAAACACCATATATTTT

d_call: -
j_call: TRBJ2-7
clone_size: few
v_call: TRBV20-1
cdr3_aa: CSARSGLSYEQYF
cdr3_nt: TGCAGTGCTAGATCAGGGCTCTCCTACGAGCAGTACTTC

d_call: -
j_call: TRBJ2-5
clone_size: -
v_call: TRBV12-3/TRBV12-4
cdr3_aa: CASSSPSGREAQYF
cdr3_nt: TGTGCCAGCAGTTCGCCATCGGGCAGGGAGGCCCAGTACTTC

d_call: -
j_call: TRBJ1-4
clone_size: -
v_call: TRBV7-9
cdr3_aa: CASSLQGVGEKLFF
cdr3_nt: TGTGCCAGCAGCTTACAGGGAGTTGGTGAAAAACTGTTTTTT

d_call: -
j_call: TRBJ2-5
clone_size: -
v_call: TRBV5-4
cdr3_aa: CASSLNNWNQETQYF
cdr3_nt: TGTGCCAGCAGCTTGAACAACTGGAACCAAGAGACCCAGTACTTC

d_call: TRBD1
j_call: TRBJ1-1
clone_size: -
v_call: TRBV9
cdr3_aa: CASSPHRGKNTEAFF
cdr3_nt: TGTGCCAGCAGCCCACACAGGGGGAAGAACACTGAAGCTTTCTTT

d_call: -
j_call: TRBJ2-2
clone_size: -
v_call: TRBV29-1
cdr3_aa: CSVEWGGGTGAGELFF
cdr3_nt: TGCAGCGTTGAATGGGGAGGCGGGACTGGAGCCGGGGAGCTGTTTTTT

d_call: -
j_call: TRBJ2-1
clone_size: -
v_call: TRBV5-1
cdr3_aa: CASSSGTTNEQFF
cdr3_nt: TGCGCCAGCAGCTCCGGGACGACAAATGAGCAGTTCTTC

d_call: -
j_call: TRBJ1-2
clone_size: -
v_call: TRBV20-1
cdr3_aa: CSARTSYGYTF
cdr3_nt: TGCAGTGCTAGAACGAGCTATGGCTACACCTTC

d_call: -
j_call: TRBJ1-2
clone_size: once
v_call: TRBV5-5
cdr3_aa: CASGSGTQTNYGYTF
cdr3_nt: TGTGCCAGCGGCTCCGGGACACAGACTAACTATGGCTACACCTTC

d_call: -
j_call: TRBJ2-7
clone_size: few
v_call: TRBV11-2
cdr3_aa: CASSLGLGGLGEQYF
cdr3_nt: TGTGCCAGCAGCTTGGGACTAGGGGGCCTCGGGGAGCAGTACTTC

d_call: -
j_call: TRBJ2-7
clone_size: -
v_call: TRBV13
cdr3_aa: CASTPRASRSYEQYF
cdr3_nt: TGTGCCAGCACCCCTCGGGCTAGCAGGAGTTACGAGCAGTACTTC

d_call: -
j_call: TRBJ1-6
clone_size: -
v_call: TRBV27
cdr3_aa: CASSFSWTKDSPLHF
cdr3_nt: TGTGCCAGCAGTTTTTCTTGGACAAAGGATTCACCCCTCCACTTT

d_call: -
j_call: TRBJ2-5
clone_size: few
v_call: TRBV20-1
cdr3_aa: CSARDEFKGDQETQYF
cdr3_nt: TGCAGTGCTAGAGATGAGTTCAAAGGCGACCAAGAGACCCAGTACTTC

d_call: TRBD2
j_call: TRBJ2-7
clone_size: many
v_call: TRBV5-1
cdr3_aa: CASRGTSGALLQYF
cdr3_nt: TGCGCCAGCAGGGGGACTAGCGGGGCACTCCTGCAGTACTTC

d_call: -
j_call: TRBJ1-1
clone_size: -
v_call: TRBV10-3
cdr3_aa: CAISEADSLTEAFF
cdr3_nt: TGTGCCATCAGTGAGGCGGACAGCCTCACTGAAGCTTTCTTT

d_call: TRBD1
j_call: TRBJ1-3
clone_size: -
v_call: TRBV12-3/TRBV12-4
cdr3_aa: CASSNGGTGGNTIYF
cdr3_nt: TGTGCCAGCAGTAACGGAGGGACAGGGGGAAACACCATATATTTT

d_call: -
j_call: TRBJ2-5
clone_size: -
v_call: TRBV3-1
cdr3_aa: CASSRLRRETQYF
cdr3_nt: TGTGCCAGCAGCCGCCTCAGAAGGGAGACCCAGTACTTC

d_call: TRBD2
j_call: TRBJ2-7
clone_size: once
v_call: TRBV14
cdr3_aa: CASSQRHSGSYEQYF
cdr3_nt: TGTGCCAGCAGCCAAAGACATAGCGGGTCCTACGAGCAGTACTTC

d_call: -
j_call: TRBJ1-3
clone_size: -
v_call: TRBV7-6
cdr3_aa: CASSSMYSGNTIYF
cdr3_nt: TGTGCCAGCAGCTCTATGTACTCTGGAAACACCATATATTTT

d_call: TRBD1
j_call: TRBJ1-4
clone_size: -
v_call: TRBV30
cdr3_aa: CAWTLTGGPEKLFF
cdr3_nt: TGTGCCTGGACCCTGACAGGGGGCCCTGAAAAACTGTTTTTT

d_call: -
j_call: TRBJ2-7
clone_size: few
v_call: TRBV6-9
cdr3_aa: CASSYKVSYEQYF
cdr3_nt: TGTGCCAGCAGTTACAAGGTGTCGTACGAGCAGTACTTC

d_call: -
j_call: TRBJ2-1
clone_size: -
v_call: TRBV20-1
cdr3_aa: CSASSAISYNEQFF
cdr3_nt: TGCAGTGCCTCGAGCGCGATCTCCTACAATGAGCAGTTCTTC

d_call: -
j_call: TRBJ2-7
clone_size: -
v_call: TRBV20-1
cdr3_aa: CSAGDLSSYEQYF
cdr3_nt: TGCAGTGCTGGGGACTTAAGCTCCTACGAGCAGTACTTC

d_call: TRBD1
j_call: TRBJ2-5
clone_size: many
v_call: TRBV3-1
cdr3_aa: CASSQVAGGTETQYF
cdr3_nt: TGTGCCAGCAGCCAAGTCGCAGGGGGCACAGAGACCCAGTACTTC

d_call: -
j_call: TRBJ1-5
clone_size: once
v_call: TRBV3-1
cdr3_aa: CASSQDPKGNGQPQHF
cdr3_nt: TGTGCCAGCAGCCAAGATCCGAAAGGGAATGGTCAGCCCCAGCATTTT

d_call: -
j_call: TRBJ2-5
clone_size: many
v_call: TRBV6-5
cdr3_aa: CASSYDWEETQYF
cdr3_nt: TGTGCCAGCAGTTACGATTGGGAAGAGACCCAGTACTTC

d_call: TRBD1
j_call: TRBJ2-7
clone_size: -
v_call: TRBV12-3/TRBV12-4
cdr3_aa: CASSRQSTGTGGSYEQYF
cdr3_nt: TGTGCCAGCAGCCGCCAGAGCACCGGGACAGGGGGCTCCTACGAGCAGTACTTC

d_call: TRBD1
j_call: TRBJ1-1
clone_size: -
v_call: TRBV6-1
cdr3_aa: CASSEGQGWVAFF
cdr3_nt: TGTGCCAGCAGTGAGGGACAGGGTTGGGTGGCTTTCTTT

d_call: TRBD1
j_call: TRBJ2-7
clone_size: -
v_call: TRBV6-1
cdr3_aa: CASSVDRGISEQYF
cdr3_nt: TGTGCCAGCAGTGTGGACAGGGGAATATCCGAGCAGTACTTC

d_call: -
j_call: TRBJ1-5
clone_size: -
v_call: TRBV29-1
cdr3_aa: CSVFNSNQPQHF
cdr3_nt: TGCAGCGTTTTTAATAGCAATCAGCCCCAGCATTTT

d_call: TRBD1
j_call: TRBJ1-1
clone_size: -
v_call: TRBV29-1
cdr3_aa: CSIQAGTGNTEAFF
cdr3_nt: TGCAGCATCCAAGCCGGGACAGGGAACACTGAAGCTTTCTTT

d_call: -
j_call: TRBJ2-3
clone_size: many
v_call: TRBV11-2
cdr3_aa: CASSTVGPDTQYF
cdr3_nt: TGTGCCAGCAGCACCGTGGGGCCAGATACGCAGTATTTT

d_call: TRBD1
j_call: TRBJ1-2
clone_size: -
v_call: TRBV2
cdr3_aa: CASSERAGGGRGYTF
cdr3_nt: TGTGCCAGCAGTGAACGGGCAGGGGGTGGTCGCGGCTACACCTTC

d_call: -
j_call: TRBJ1-1
clone_size: few
v_call: TRBV25-1
cdr3_aa: CASSEAEGVNAEAFF
cdr3_nt: TGTGCCAGCAGTGAAGCTGAGGGAGTAAACGCTGAAGCTTTCTTT

d_call: TRBD1
j_call: TRBJ1-5
clone_size: -
v_call: TRBV28
cdr3_aa: CASSRDTGEPQHF
cdr3_nt: TGTGCCAGCAGTAGGGACACAGGGGAGCCCCAGCATTTT

d_call: TRBD1
j_call: TRBJ1-2
clone_size: many
v_call: TRBV6-5
cdr3_aa: CASSYPGQLNYGYTF
cdr3_nt: TGTGCCAGCAGTTACCCGGGACAGCTAAACTATGGCTACACCTTC

d_call: TRBD1
j_call: TRBJ1-1
clone_size: -
v_call: TRBV12-3/TRBV12-4
cdr3_aa: CASSLNIIGTATPEAFF
cdr3_nt: TGTGCCAGCAGTTTAAATATCATTGGGACAGCAACCCCTGAAGCTTTCTTT

d_call: -
j_call: TRBJ1-2
clone_size: many
v_call: TRBV28
cdr3_aa: CASSLQGSWGDSYTF
cdr3_nt: TGTGCCAGCAGTTTACAGGGCAGCTGGGGGGACAGCTACACCTTC

d_call: -
j_call: TRBJ2-7
clone_size: -
v_call: TRBV30
cdr3_aa: CAWNGGSYEQYF
cdr3_nt: TGTGCCTGGAACGGAGGCAGCTACGAGCAGTACTTC

d_call: TRBD1
j_call: TRBJ1-2
clone_size: -
v_call: TRBV7-3
cdr3_aa: CASSLSPDRNYGYTF
cdr3_nt: TGTGCCAGCAGCCTCTCCCCGGACAGGAACTATGGCTACACCTTC